This T cell receptor beta chain appears in the sequencing data of a study of blood T cell repertoires in COVID-19. Study context: Collection of acute and convalescent COVID-19 samples took place in the United States, Italy and Spain. T cells, B-cell-depleted T cells, or PBMCs provided the cDNA or gDNA that served as material.

This clone was seen a single time. In the original analysis: Estimation of nucleated cell counts was performed using reference gene primer amplification. Only in-frame clones appear in the TCRdb table, and some are missing; sequencing was by immunoSEQ multiplex PCR. The DNA was the basis for D and trimming; V, J and clone size are from that table. The sample contains roughly 100,000 clones, 84% of which appear only once. In germline, CDR1 is KGHSH, CDR2 LQKENI. The CDR3 length is 13 residues. V gave up 0 bases and J gave up 6 bases, with 8 bases separating them. V gene TRBV18 combines with J gene TRBJ1-2; no reliable D call. Sequenced material: peripheral blood. The clonotype was recovered from a human donor in a cohort sampled during active COVID-19. The CDR3 DNA sequence: TGTGCCAGCTCACCACCGGTACGAGATGGCTACACCTTC. It yields the protein CASSPPVRDGYTF.